The 22 T cell receptor beta chains reported below all come from one sample, sequenced in a study of cytomegalovirus exposure and HLA in healthy donors. The PCR ran on 60 Vbeta and 13 Jbeta primers. Method: immunoSEQ multiplex PCR; TCRdb's copy keeps in-frame clones and lacks some. The table has some 130,000 clones, 75% seen once; the top ten hold approximately 6.8%. The material sequenced was PBMCs. The receptors derive from a man aged 25 to 45 in good health and CMV-seronegative.

This clone has just a few counts. The V gene is TRBV6-5, the J gene TRBJ2-6; D not certain. Germline CDR1 and CDR2: MNHEY and SVGAGI. CDR3 length equals 15 residues. Deletions cut 3 bases from V and 0 bases from J, with 6 bases between. CDR3 residues: CASSYAFSGANVLTF. The CDR3, as DNA: TGTGCCAGCAGTTATGCGTTCTCTGGGGCCAACGTCCTGACTTTC.

This chain links TRBV9 with TRBJ1-2; TRBD1 aligns across 12 bases. The CDR3 spans 14 residues. V gave up 5 bases and J gave up 4 bases; unmatched junction bases: 3. From germline, CDR1 is SGDLS and CDR2 YYNGEE. CDR3 sequence (DNA): TGTGCCAGCAGGGGGACAGGGGGCGCCTATGGCTACACCTTC. This translates into CASRGTGGAYGYTF.

The rearrangement links TRBV6-1 to TRBJ2-1; 10 nucleotides align to TRBD2. With V trimmed by 4 bases and J by 7 bases, 7 bases remained unmatched. The CDR3 runs to 15 residues. Germline values: CDR1 MNHNS, CDR2 SASEGT. DNA of the CDR3: TGTGCCAGCAGTGTAGGGCCTAGCGGGAGAAATGAGCAGTTCTTC. Protein product: CASSVGPSGRNEQFF.

This clone was detected only once. V gene TRBV10-3 combines with J gene TRBJ2-3; 15 bases fit TRBD2. CDR1 is ENHRY, CDR2 SYGVKD, per germline. Germline trimming cut 0 bases from V and 0 bases from J; bases unmatched to any gene: 4. The CDR3 extends over 19 amino acids. Here the CDR3 DNA reads TGTGCCATCAGTGAGTCGGGGACTAGCGGGGGGCCTAGCACAGATACGCAGTATTTT. As protein: CAISESGTSGGPSTDTQYF.

The chain has TRBV27 and TRBJ1-6, with D possibly being TRBD1 (5 bases). The CDR3 extends over 14 amino acids. CDR1 and CDR2 (germline): MNHEY, SMNVEV (reference sequence). V lost 2 bases to trimming and J lost 6 bases, with 8 bases between them. The CDR3 region is CASSLTGFNSPLHF. As DNA, the CDR3 is TGTGCCAGCAGTTTAACAGGATTTAATTCACCCCTCCACTTT.

The chain combines TRBV27 with TRBJ2-1, with 7 bases aligning to TRBD1. The CDR3 covers 13 residues. The V and J ends lost 4 bases and 12 bases, in that order; junction bases with no gene match: 9. Germline CDR1 reads MNHEY; CDR2 reads SMNVEV (reference sequence). The CDR3 is CASSSIRGLGQFF. CDR3 nucleotides: TGTGCCAGCAGTTCCATAAGGGGGCTCGGGCAGTTCTTC.

The V and J genes are TRBV6-6 and TRBJ1-2, with a weak D call TRBD1 (6 bases). The CDR3 runs 11 residues. Looked up from germline, CDR1 is MNHNY and CDR2 is SVGAGI (reference sequence). Trimming pared 5 bases from V and 8 bases from J, leaving 9 bases between. CDR3: CASSNGQGYTF. CDR3 in DNA: TGTGCCAGCAGTAATGGACAGGGCTACACCTTC.

The V gene is TRBV2, the J gene TRBJ2-7, with D possibly TRBD1 on 6 matching bases. Deletions cut 3 bases from V and 4 bases from J, with 10 bases between. The CDR3 extends over 13 amino acids. CDR1 is SNHLY and CDR2 is FYNNEI in the germline V gene. CDR3 sequence (DNA): TGTGCCAGCAGTGAGCACAGGGCTTACGAGCAGTACTTC. Protein sequence: CASSEHRAYEQYF. The full variable domain, completed using reference TRBV2 and TRBJ2-7, is EPEVTQTPSHQVTQMGQEVILRCVPISNHLYFYWYRQILGQKVEFLVSFYNNEISEKSEIFDDQFSVERPDGSNFTLKIRSTKLEDSAMYFCASSEHRAYEQYFGPGTRLTVT.

This clone has only a few counts. This rearrangement joins TRBV9 to TRBJ2-2; D gene ambiguous. CDR1 and CDR2 (germline): SGDLS, YYNGEE. The CDR3 consists of 15 residues. V lost 10 bases and J lost 1, with 17 bases in between. CDR3 sequence (DNA): TGTGCCTTCGGATCCCTGACTCGGAACACCGGGGAGCTGTTTTTT. Its protein product is CAFGSLTRNTGELFF.

Here the CDR3 DNA reads TGCGCCAGCAACCAAGATCCCGGGGTCTACGAGCAGTACTTC. It codes for CASNQDPGVYEQYF. The chain recombines TRBV5-1 with TRBJ2-7, with D possibly matching TRBD2 (5 bases). The CDR3 sequence is 14 residues long. Per germline, CDR1 SGHRS and CDR2 YFSETQ. Trimming took 6 bases from V and 3 from J, leaving 16 bases between them. Looking up the rest from reference TRBV5-1 and TRBJ2-7 gives the full variable domain: KAGVTQTPRYLIKTRGQQVTLSCSPISGHRSVSWYQQTPGQGLQFLFEYFSETQRNKGNFPGRFSGRQFSNSRSEMNVSTLELGDSALYLCASNQDPGVYEQYFGPGTRLTVT.

The rearrangement joins TRBV19 to TRBJ1-6; 8 nucleotides match TRBD1. Trimming took 6 bases from V and 7 from J; bases not matched to a gene: 5. The CDR3 extends over 14 amino acids. In germline, CDR1 is LNHDA, CDR2 SQIVND (reference sequence). CDR3 loop: CASSRWDRNSPLHF. The CDR3 DNA reads as TGTGCCAGTAGCCGTTGGGACAGGAATTCACCCCTCCACTTT.

In its sample, this clone was seen a few times. The chain carries TRBV28 and TRBJ1-4; the D gene is possibly TRBD1 (6 bases). The CDR3 covers 13 residues. In germline, CDR1 is MDHEN, CDR2 SYDVKM. Deletions cut 6 bases from V and 9 bases from J, with 14 bases between. CDR3 sequence reads: CASSSGGTQKLFF. CDR3 sequence (DNA): TGTGCCAGCAGCTCCGGGGGGACACAAAAACTGTTTTTT.

The chain joins TRBV4-1 to TRBJ2-7, with D tentatively TRBD2 (6 bases). Between the trimmed V and J ends, which lost 1 base and 1 base, there was a span of 14 bases. Germline CDR1 is MGHRA and CDR2 is YSYEKL. This CDR3 has 16 amino acids. CDR3 coding DNA: TGCGCCAGCAGCCAAGGTGAAATAGCGGTGTCCTACGAGCAGTACTTC. Translation: CASSQGEIAVSYEQYF.

V usage is TRBV5-4 and J usage is TRBJ2-2; 11 bases line up with TRBD2. The CDR3 is made up of 20 amino acids. Germline CDR1 is SGHNT and CDR2 is YYREEE (reference sequence). Trimming took 3 bases from V and 5 from J; bases not matched to a gene: 18. CDR3 nucleotide sequence: TGTGCCAGCAGCTCATCAGTAATTATAGCGGGGGGGCCGGGAACCGGGGAGCTGTTTTTT. It specifies CASSSSVIIAGGPGTGELFF.

J is TRBJ2-7 and V is TRBV11-2; unclear D gene. In germline, CDR1 is SGHAT, CDR2 FQNNGV. The V and J ends lost 5 bases and 3 bases respectively, with 8 bases between them. This CDR3 region has 12 residues. The CDR3 nucleotides read TGTGCCAGCAGCCTTTCTAGCTACGAGCAGTACTTC. Amino acid sequence: CASSLSSYEQYF.

A few counts support this clone. CDR3 bases: TGTGCCAGCAGCTTAGGCGGGGGGGGCGCGGTAATCGAGCAGTACTTC. Protein: CASSLGGGGAVIEQYF. J is TRBJ2-7 and V is TRBV13, with 8 bases lining up with TRBD2. CDR1 is PRHDT, CDR2 FYEKMQ, per germline (reference sequence). The CDR3 consists of 16 residues. With 0 bases clipped from V and 6 bases from J, the junction kept 10 bases outside the gene matches.

CDR3 in DNA: TGTGCCAGCAGCTTAGCCCAGGCCAGGGCTGAAGCTTTCTTT. Amino acids: CASSLAQARAEAFF. The rearrangement links TRBV7-8 to TRBJ1-1; TRBD1 might be the D (5 bases). This CDR3 is built from 14 residues. Germline CDR1 is SGHVS and CDR2 is FQNEAQ. Trimming removed 0 bases from V and 6 bases from J, with 11 bases in between.

This chain links TRBV29-1 with TRBJ2-5, with a tentative D call TRBD1 (5 bases). V lost 0 bases and J 5 bases, leaving 22 bases between the germline ends. Germline V gene sequence: CDR1 SQVTM, CDR2 ANQGSEA. The CDR3 extends over 17 amino acids. The CDR3: CSVEDAPYFQGLETQYF. As DNA, the CDR3 is TGCAGCGTTGAAGATGCCCCCTACTTCCAGGGTCTGGAGACCCAGTACTTC.

This CDR3 is CASSRRGTQETQYF. CDR3 bases: TGTGCCAGCAGCCGGCGGGGCACCCAAGAGACCCAGTACTTC. The chain links TRBV5-5 to TRBJ2-5; D perhaps matches TRBD2 (6 bases). From germline, CDR1 is SGHKS and CDR2 YYEKEE (reference sequence). The CDR3 totals 14 residues. V lost 4 bases and J lost 1, with 11 bases in between. Variable domain in full (rest from reference TRBV5-5 and TRBJ2-5): DAGVTQSPTHLIKTRGQQVTLRCSPISGHKSVSWYQQVLGQGPQFIFQYYEKEERGRGNFPDRFSARQFPNYSSELNVNALLLGDSALYLCASSRRGTQETQYFGPGTRLLVL.

V usage is TRBV11-2 and J usage is TRBJ1-1; D gene unclear. CDR1 is SGHAT, CDR2 FQNNGV, per germline. This CDR3 is built from 14 residues. V lost 1 base, J lost 4 bases, and 10 bases lay in between. CDR3 DNA sequence: TGTGCCAGCAGCTTAGGGATGCGGGGCACTGAAGCTTTCTTT. Amino acids: CASSLGMRGTEAFF.

This clone was counted only a few times. V is TRBV5-1 and J is TRBJ2-3; D perhaps matches TRBD2 (6 bases). Trimming left V 2 bases short and J 1 base short, with 11 bases between. The CDR3 extends over 15 amino acids. Germline assignment: CDR1 SGHRS and CDR2 YFSETQ. CDR3 coding DNA: TGCGCCAGCAGCTTCTCCGGGGGAGGCACAGATACGCAGTATTTT. This sequence encodes CASSFSGGGTDTQYF.

This rearrangement joins TRBV5-4 to TRBJ2-2, with D possibly TRBD2 on 5 matching bases. Germline assignment: CDR1 SGHNT and CDR2 YYREEE (reference sequence). The CDR3 is 13 amino acids. Between the trimmed V and J ends, which lost 3 bases and 6 bases, there was a span of 9 bases. The CDR3 reads CASSSREPGELFF. CDR3 in DNA: TGTGCCAGCAGCTCCCGGGAACCCGGGGAGCTGTTTTTT.